This T cell receptor (beta chain) originates from a study of shared clonotypes between healthy human individuals. Concerning this clone: Its target is not known.

Study findings and constraints: Sorted-subset sequencing, rarefaction showed, was incomplete despite large depth. Represented genetic and exposure-history diversity was restricted by having few donors. Clonotype sharing among donors likely depends on sequencing depth.

Per the original data handling: There were no quality scores in the junction-only immunoSEQ sequences, so filtering differed. Clones were read by immunoSEQ multiplex PCR, and TCRdb kept only the in-frame ones, dropping some. Clone size and the V and J calls come from that table; the DNA yielded D and trimming. Of about 2.4 million clones listed, roughly 92% were seen once; the top ten hold 0.13% to 0.15%. The V end was cut by 3 bases, the J end by 0 bases, with 9 bases between. CDR1 is GTSNPN and CDR2 is SVGIG in the germline V gene (reference sequence). CDR3 length equals 15 residues. The sequence was obtained from a man between 18 and 35 years old in good health. The sample consisted of naive CD4+ T cells sorted from blood. Subset meaning: CD45RA+ positively selected. The chain joins TRBV30 to TRBJ1-6, with D perhaps matching TRBD1 (5 bases). The CDR3 spells CAWRDDSSYNSPLHF. The CDR3 DNA reads TGTGCCTGGAGGGACGACAGCTCCTATAATTCACCCCTCCACTTT.